These T cell receptor beta chains were read from a single sample in a study of long-term antiretroviral therapy in people with HIV. Only in-frame clones appear in the TCRdb table, and some are missing; sequencing was by immunoSEQ multiplex PCR. The table includes 25,000 to 30,000 clones, approximately 90% detected once. The sequenced sample was unsorted PBMCs, obtained just over 2.6 years after starting antiretroviral therapy. Receptors were obtained from a man between 35 and 55 years old with HIV. CDR3s include the opening cysteine and the closing phenylalanine or tryptophan. The D gene is left open where the match is weak. Size values are once, few and many counts, or a class for expanded clones, and some rows have none.

TRBJ1-4 | TRBV19 | - | - | TGTGCCAGTAGTCCACACCGGGAGTCCAATGAAAAACTGTTTTTT | CASSPHRESNEKLFF
TRBJ2-3 | TRBV10-3 | - | TRBD2 | TGTGCCATCAGTCCGACTAGCGGGGCAGATACGCAGTATTTT | CAISPTSGADTQYF
TRBJ2-7 | TRBV6-6 | few | TRBD1 | TGTGCCAGCAGCCGGGGACAGGGCTTCTCCTACGAGCAGTACTTC | CASSRGQGFSYEQYF
TRBJ2-5 | TRBV7-6 | - | - | TGTGCCAGCAGCTTTGGACAACCCGGAGGCAAGGCCCAGTACTTC | CASSFGQPGGKAQYF
TRBJ2-1 | TRBV5-4 | - | - | TGTGCCAGCAGCTTGGAGGGGACGGAGCAGTTCTTC | CASSLEGTEQFF
TRBJ2-5 | TRBV7-4 | - | - | TGTGCCAGCAGCTCGACAGAGACCCAGTACTTC | CASSSTETQYF
TRBJ2-7 | TRBV6-6 | - | - | TGTGCCAGCACCCCTACCGGGACAAGCGGCGAGCAGTACTTC | CASTPTGTSGEQYF
TRBJ2-2 | TRBV18 | - | TRBD2 | TGTGCCAGCTCACCACATGGACTAGCGGGAGTATCGAACACCGGGGAGCTGTTTTTT | CASSPHGLAGVSNTGELFF
TRBJ2-7 | TRBV10-2 | - | - | TGCGCCAGCAGTGATTTCAACGAGCAGTACTTC | CASSDFNEQYF
TRBJ2-7 | TRBV28 | - | - | TGTGCCAGCAGTTCCTGGTCGGGGAAAAGGTACGAGCAGTACTTC | CASSSWSGKRYEQYF
TRBJ1-1 | TRBV2 | - | TRBD1 | TGTGCCAGCAGTGGCGGCTTGGGACAGGGAGGCACTGAAGCTTTCTTT | CASSGGLGQGGTEAFF
TRBJ2-5 | TRBV5-6 | - | TRBD2 | TGTGCCAGCAGCTTGGCCGGCGGGGGGGCTGAGACCCAGTACTTC | CASSLAGGGAETQYF
TRBJ2-7 | TRBV21-1 | - | - | TGTGCCAGCAGCAAGGGGACTAGCGGGAGTCTAACCTACGAGCAGTACTTC | CASSKGTSGSLTYEQYF
TRBJ2-7 | TRBV19 | - | - | TGTGCCAGTAGTATAGATCGGGATCCCTACGAGCAGTACTTC | CASSIDRDPYEQYF
TRBJ2-1 | TRBV7-9 | - | TRBD2 | TGTGCCAGCAGCTCGATCGGGGGTTGGGAGGGATATGAGCAGTTCTTC | CASSSIGGWEGYEQFF
TRBJ2-7 | TRBV19 | - | - | TGTGCCAGTAGTACTTCTTCCGGGGCTTTGGAGCAGTACTTC | CASSTSSGALEQYF
TRBJ2-2 | TRBV27 | - | - | TGTGCCAGCAGTTTATCGGCTGCTAACGGGGAGCTGTTTTTT | CASSLSAANGELFF
TRBJ2-2 | TRBV6-1 | - | - | TGTGCCAGCAGCAAGCTGTTTTTT | CASSKLFF
TRBJ1-4 | TRBV6-5 | - | - | TGTGCCAGCAGTTACAGAAATGAAAAACTGTTTTTT | CASSYRNEKLFF
TRBJ1-5 | TRBV10-3 | - | - | TGTGCCATCAGTGATTTATTAGACAATCAGCCCCAGCATTTT | CAISDLLDNQPQHF
TRBJ2-1 | TRBV7-8 | once | - | TGTGCCAGCAGCTCCCAAGACAGGGAGCAGTTCTTC | CASSSQDREQFF
TRBJ2-3 | TRBV7-9 | medium-sized | - | TGTGCCAGCAGCTTAGTCTCACTAGCAACAGATACGCAGTATTTT | CASSLVSLATDTQYF
TRBJ1-1 | TRBV5-4 | - | TRBD1 | TGTGCCAGCAGCGCCCGGGACAGGCATGAGGCTTTCTTT | CASSARDRHEAFF
TRBJ1-2 | TRBV4-2 | - | - | TGTGCCAGCAGCCAGGATCAGGGCCTCGGGGGCTACACCTTC | CASSQDQGLGGYTF
TRBJ2-7 | TRBV6-1 | - | TRBD1 | TGTGCCAGCAGGCTCAGAGGGACAGGATCCTACGAGCAGTACTTC | CASRLRGTGSYEQYF
TRBJ2-7 | TRBV6-1 | - | TRBD2 | TGTGCCAGCTACCCCCGGGCCGGGAGGTTCGGTTCGTACTTC | CASYPRAGRFGSYF
TRBJ2-1 | TRBV30 | - | - | TGTGCCTGGAGTGTACTGGATTACAATGAGCAGTTCTTC | CAWSVLDYNEQFF
TRBJ2-3 | TRBV29-1 | - | - | TGCAGCGTTGAAGATCTACGAGGGGGGCGAGGGGCGCAGTATTTT | CSVEDLRGGRGAQYF
TRBJ2-1 | TRBV2 | - | TRBD1 | TGTGCCAGCAGTTCAGGGGGCTCTGAGCAGTTCTTC | CASSSGGSEQFF
TRBJ1-6 | TRBV5-1 | - | - | TGCGCCAGCAGCTTGGAGCAAACCTATAATTCACCCCTCCACTTT | CASSLEQTYNSPLHF
TRBJ2-1 | TRBV7-6 | once | TRBD2 | TGTGCCAGCAGCTTACCCCCTAGCGGGAGCTCCTACAATGAGCAGTTCTTC | CASSLPPSGSSYNEQFF
TRBJ2-3 | TRBV21-1 | - | - | TGTGCCAGCAGCAAAGGACAGGGGGCCACAGATACGCAGTATTTT | CASSKGQGATDTQYF
TRBJ2-5 | TRBV5-1 | - | TRBD2 | TGCGCCAGCAGCTTGGAACTAGCGGGAAAAAAGACCCAGTACTTC | CASSLELAGKKTQYF
TRBJ2-1 | TRBV5-1 | - | - | TGCGCCAGCAGCTTGGACGGATACAATGAGCAGTTCTTC | CASSLDGYNEQFF
TRBJ1-6 | TRBV15 | once | - | TGTGCCACCAGCAGAGATGAATTGATATATAATTCACCCCTCCACTTT | CATSRDELIYNSPLHF
TRBJ2-5 | TRBV5-1 | - | TRBD1 | TGCGCCAGCAGCGGAAAGACAGGGGGCGCAGAGACCCAGTACTTC | CASSGKTGGAETQYF
TRBJ1-5 | TRBV19 | few | - | TGTGCCAGTAGCACCCGCGGGGACGGCGGTCATGGGCCCCAGCATTTT | CASSTRGDGGHGPQHF
TRBJ2-5 | TRBV4-1 | - | - | TGCGCCAGCAGCCAAGGACCAGTGGAGGAGACCCAGTACTTC | CASSQGPVEETQYF
TRBJ2-2 | TRBV11-2 | few | TRBD2 | TGTGCCAGCAGACTTTCGGGAGGGGAGGCCGGGGAGCTGTTTTTT | CASRLSGGEAGELFF
TRBJ1-6 | TRBV5-4 | - | TRBD1 | TGTGCCAGCAGTTTGTTACAGGGGGAAAATTCACCCCTCCACTTT | CASSLLQGENSPLHF
TRBJ2-2 | TRBV7-2 | - | - | TGTGCCAGCAGCTTAGAGGGTCCTAGTTTGGGGGAGCTGTTTTTT | CASSLEGPSLGELFF
TRBJ1-1 | TRBV29-1 | - | - | TGCAGCGTTGAACAGGGACACACTGAAGCTTTCTTT | CSVEQGHTEAFF
TRBJ2-5 | TRBV18 | - | - | TGTGCCAGCTCACCGGAGGGTGTAGAGACCCAGTACTTC | CASSPEGVETQYF
TRBJ2-7 | TRBV27 | - | TRBD2 | TGTGCCAGCAGTCTCGGGGGGGCCCTTAGCGAGCAGTACTTC | CASSLGGALSEQYF
TRBJ2-7 | TRBV27 | - | TRBD1 | TGTGCCACTCGGCAGGGGGCTAGCCCGTACTACGAGCAGTACTTC | CATRQGASPYYEQYF